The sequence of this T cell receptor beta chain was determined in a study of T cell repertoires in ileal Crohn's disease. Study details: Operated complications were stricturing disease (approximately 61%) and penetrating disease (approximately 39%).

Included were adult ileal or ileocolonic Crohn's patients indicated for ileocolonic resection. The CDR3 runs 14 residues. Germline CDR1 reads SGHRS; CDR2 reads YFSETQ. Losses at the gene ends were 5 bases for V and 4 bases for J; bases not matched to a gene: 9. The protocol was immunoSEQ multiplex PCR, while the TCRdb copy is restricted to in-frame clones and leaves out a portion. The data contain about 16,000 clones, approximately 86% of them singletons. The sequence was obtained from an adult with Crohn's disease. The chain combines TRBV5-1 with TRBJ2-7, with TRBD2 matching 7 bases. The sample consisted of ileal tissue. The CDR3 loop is CASRISGSVYEQYF. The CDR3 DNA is TGCGCCAGCAGGATTAGCGGGTCTGTTTACGAGCAGTACTTC.